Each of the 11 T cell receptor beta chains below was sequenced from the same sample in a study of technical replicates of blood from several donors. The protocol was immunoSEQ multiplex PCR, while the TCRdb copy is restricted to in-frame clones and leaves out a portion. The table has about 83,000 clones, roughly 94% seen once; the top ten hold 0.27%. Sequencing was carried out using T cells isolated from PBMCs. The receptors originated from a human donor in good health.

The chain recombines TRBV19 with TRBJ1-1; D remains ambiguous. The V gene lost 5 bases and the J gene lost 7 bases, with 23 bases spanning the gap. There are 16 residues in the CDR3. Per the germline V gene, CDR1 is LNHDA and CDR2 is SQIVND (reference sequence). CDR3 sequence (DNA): TGTGCCAGTAGTCCCGAGCCCCTTCTAGTACTGGGTGAAGCTTTCTTT. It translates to CASSPEPLLVLGEAFF.

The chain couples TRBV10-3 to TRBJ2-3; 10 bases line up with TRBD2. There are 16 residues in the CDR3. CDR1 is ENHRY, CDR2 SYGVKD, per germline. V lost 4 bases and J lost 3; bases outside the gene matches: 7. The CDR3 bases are TGTGCCATCAGTGCGCCTAGCGGGAGCGGGACAGATACGCAGTATTTT. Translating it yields CAISAPSGSGTDTQYF.

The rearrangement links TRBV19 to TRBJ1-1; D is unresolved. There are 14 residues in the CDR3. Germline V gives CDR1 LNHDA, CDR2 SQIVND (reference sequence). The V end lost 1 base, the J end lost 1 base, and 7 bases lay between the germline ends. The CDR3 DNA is TGTGCCAGTAGTATAGGAGGCGGGAACACTGAAGCTTTCTTT. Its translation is CASSIGGGNTEAFF.

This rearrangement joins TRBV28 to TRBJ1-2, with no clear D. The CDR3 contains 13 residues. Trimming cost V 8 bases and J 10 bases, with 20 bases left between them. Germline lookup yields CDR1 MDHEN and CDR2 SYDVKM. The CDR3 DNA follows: TGTGCCAGCCGCCCGTCCGACACTTACCACTACACCTTC. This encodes CASRPSDTYHYTF.

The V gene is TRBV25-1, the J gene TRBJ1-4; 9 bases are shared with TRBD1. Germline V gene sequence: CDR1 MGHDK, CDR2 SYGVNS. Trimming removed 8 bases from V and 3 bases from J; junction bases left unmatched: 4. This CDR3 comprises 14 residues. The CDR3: CASEDRGANEKLFF. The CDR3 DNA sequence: TGTGCCAGCGAGGACAGGGGCGCTAATGAAAAACTGTTTTTT.

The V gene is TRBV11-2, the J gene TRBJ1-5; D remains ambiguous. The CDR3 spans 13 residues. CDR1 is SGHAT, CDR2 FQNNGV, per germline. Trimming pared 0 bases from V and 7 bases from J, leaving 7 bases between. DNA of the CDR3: TGTGCCAGCAGCTTAGAATCGGGACAGCCCCAGCATTTT. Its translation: CASSLESGQPQHF. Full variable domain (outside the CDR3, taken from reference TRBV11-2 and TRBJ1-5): EAGVAQSPRYKIIEKRQSVAFWCNPISGHATLYWYQQILGQGPKLLIQFQNNGVVDDSQLPKDRFSAERLKGVDSTLKIQPAKLEDSAVYLCASSLESGQPQHFGDGTRLSIL.

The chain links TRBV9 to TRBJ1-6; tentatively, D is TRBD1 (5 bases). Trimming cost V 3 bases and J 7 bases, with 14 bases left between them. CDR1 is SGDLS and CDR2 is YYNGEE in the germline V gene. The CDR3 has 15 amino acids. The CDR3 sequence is CASSGRDYLNSPLHF. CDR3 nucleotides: TGTGCCAGCAGCGGGCGGGACTACCTAAATTCACCCCTCCACTTT.

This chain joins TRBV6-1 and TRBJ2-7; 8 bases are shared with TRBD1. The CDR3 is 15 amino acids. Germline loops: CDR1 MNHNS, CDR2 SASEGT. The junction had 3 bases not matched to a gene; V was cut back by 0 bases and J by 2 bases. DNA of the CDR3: TGTGCCAGCAGTGAAGCCAGGGGGCTCCCCTACGAGCAGTACTTC. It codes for CASSEARGLPYEQYF.

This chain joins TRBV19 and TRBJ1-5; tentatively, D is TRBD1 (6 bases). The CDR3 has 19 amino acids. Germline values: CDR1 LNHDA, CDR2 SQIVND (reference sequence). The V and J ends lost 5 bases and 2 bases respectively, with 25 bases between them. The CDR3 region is CASSAQNRVFVRGNQPQHF. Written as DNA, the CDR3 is TGTGCCAGTAGTGCTCAAAACAGGGTTTTCGTCAGGGGCAATCAGCCCCAGCATTTT.

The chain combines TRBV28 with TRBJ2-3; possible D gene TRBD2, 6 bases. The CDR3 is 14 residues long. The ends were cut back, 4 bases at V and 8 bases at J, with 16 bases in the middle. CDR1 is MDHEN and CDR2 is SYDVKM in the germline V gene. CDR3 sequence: CASSSGTGRGTQYF. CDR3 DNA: TGTGCCAGCAGTTCCGGGACCGGGAGAGGTACGCAGTATTTT.

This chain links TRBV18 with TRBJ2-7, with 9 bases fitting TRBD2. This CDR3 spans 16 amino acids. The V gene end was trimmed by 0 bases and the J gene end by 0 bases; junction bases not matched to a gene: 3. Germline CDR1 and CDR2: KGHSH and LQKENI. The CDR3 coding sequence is TGTGCCAGCTCACCACCAGGCGGGAGGGCCTCCTACGAGCAGTACTTC. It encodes CASSPPGGRASYEQYF.